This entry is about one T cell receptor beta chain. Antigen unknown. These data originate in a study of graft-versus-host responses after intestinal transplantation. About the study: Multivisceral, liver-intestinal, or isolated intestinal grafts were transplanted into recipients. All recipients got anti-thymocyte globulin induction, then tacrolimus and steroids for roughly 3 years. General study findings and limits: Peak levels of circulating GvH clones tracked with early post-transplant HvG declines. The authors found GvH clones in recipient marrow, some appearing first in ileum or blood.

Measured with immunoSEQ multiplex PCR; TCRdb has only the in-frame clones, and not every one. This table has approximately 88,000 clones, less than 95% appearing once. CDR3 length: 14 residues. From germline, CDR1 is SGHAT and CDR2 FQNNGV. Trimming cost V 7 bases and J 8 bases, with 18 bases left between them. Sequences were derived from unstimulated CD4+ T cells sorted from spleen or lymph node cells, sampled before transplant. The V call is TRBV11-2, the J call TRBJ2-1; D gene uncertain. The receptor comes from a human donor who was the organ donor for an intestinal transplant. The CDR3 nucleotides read TGTGCCAGCAAAAGTCCCCGAGAAGTAGATGAGCAGTTCTTC. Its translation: CASKSPREVDEQFF.